This record covers a single T cell receptor beta chain. The data were taken from a study of blood T cell repertoires in COVID-19. Study in general: Samples representing acute and convalescent COVID-19 were sourced from the United States, Italy and Spain. In each case, the material was cDNA or gDNA derived from T cells, B-cell-depleted T cells, or PBMCs.

Per the original methods: Using reference gene primer amplification, nucleated cell counts were estimated. Data came from immunoSEQ multiplex PCR; TCRdb stores just in-frame clones and leaves some out. V and J calls and clone size come straight from that table; D and trimming were deduced from the DNA. Among around 370,000 clones listed, about 93% were seen once. There are 16 residues in the CDR3. The V gene's germline CDR1 is LNHNV and CDR2 YYDKDF (reference sequence). The V and J ends lost 0 bases and 8 bases, in that order; junction bases with no gene match: 6. The source is a woman aged 18-29 years who had recovered from COVID-19. This sequence joins TRBV15 and TRBJ1-4; TRBD1 aligns across 10 bases. The sequencing input was peripheral blood. CDR3 bases: TGTGCCACCAGCAGAGATCGACAGGGGGCAAGGGAAAAACTGTTTTTT. Translation gives CATSRDRQGAREKLFF.